Listed below are T cell receptor beta chains from one sample, sequenced in a study of T cell responses to AZD1222 COVID-19 vaccine. Here immunoSEQ multiplex PCR was the method, and the copy in TCRdb shows in-frame clones only, minus some. The sample has 140,000 to 150,000 clones, more than 70% seen once; the top ten hold approximately 16%. The sequences come from peripheral blood, collected on day 0 of AZD1222 vaccination. The receptors originated from an adult in good health. CDR3s include the opening cysteine and the closing phenylalanine or tryptophan. The D gene is left open where the match is weak. Not every row has a clone size; where given, it reads once, few, many or a size class.

CDR3 DNA: TGTGCCAGCAGCGTAGGAGGACAGGGGGCGCCTAGCTATGGCTACACCTTC
CDR3 protein: CASSVGGQGAPSYGYTF
D gene: TRBD1
V gene: TRBV9
clone size: NA
J gene: TRBJ1-2

CDR3 DNA: TGTGCCAGCAGTGAATGGGCCTTGAACACCGGGGAGCTGTTTTTT
CDR3 protein: CASSEWALNTGELFF
D gene: NA
V gene: TRBV2
clone size: few
J gene: TRBJ2-2

CDR3 DNA: TGTGCCAGTAGTAGCATTGACAGGGGTTCTGAAGCTTTCTTT
CDR3 protein: CASSSIDRGSEAFF
D gene: TRBD1
V gene: TRBV19
clone size: NA
J gene: TRBJ1-1

CDR3 DNA: TGTGCCAGCCGGAAAGGGGCGGGGGCGACGTTCTCCGATACGCAGTATTTT
CDR3 protein: CASRKGAGATFSDTQYF
D gene: NA
V gene: TRBV9
clone size: NA
J gene: TRBJ2-3

CDR3 DNA: TGTGCCAGCAGTGAAACTAGATTAGGCACAGATACGCAGTATTTT
CDR3 protein: CASSETRLGTDTQYF
D gene: NA
V gene: TRBV2
clone size: NA
J gene: TRBJ2-3

CDR3 DNA: TGTGCCACCAGCAAGGAAAAGGGCGAGCAGTACTTC
CDR3 protein: CATSKEKGEQYF
D gene: NA
V gene: TRBV15
clone size: many
J gene: TRBJ2-7

CDR3 DNA: TGTGCCAGCAGCCCGATTCTAGCGGGGCGATACAATGAGCAGTTCTTC
CDR3 protein: CASSPILAGRYNEQFF
D gene: TRBD2
V gene: TRBV6-2/TRBV6-3
clone size: NA
J gene: TRBJ2-1

CDR3 DNA: TGTGCCTGGAGTGTACGCTACGAGCAGTACTTC
CDR3 protein: CAWSVRYEQYF
D gene: NA
V gene: TRBV30
clone size: NA
J gene: TRBJ2-7

CDR3 DNA: TGTGCCAGCAGCCCTCGGGGGCTAAGGAATGAGCAGTTCTTC
CDR3 protein: CASSPRGLRNEQFF
D gene: NA
V gene: TRBV7-3
clone size: NA
J gene: TRBJ2-1

CDR3 DNA: TGTGCCAGCAGCACTAGCGGGGGTGAACGTACGCAGTATTTT
CDR3 protein: CASSTSGGERTQYF
D gene: TRBD2
V gene: TRBV6-6
clone size: once
J gene: TRBJ2-3

CDR3 DNA: TGCAGTGCTAGTCCGGGAGGTTCTAACTATGGCTACACCTTC
CDR3 protein: CSASPGGSNYGYTF
D gene: NA
V gene: TRBV20-1
clone size: NA
J gene: TRBJ1-2

CDR3 DNA: TGCGCCAGCAGCCCCGGGACAGAAGATGAAAAACTGTTTTTT
CDR3 protein: CASSPGTEDEKLFF
D gene: TRBD1
V gene: TRBV5-1
clone size: NA
J gene: TRBJ1-4

CDR3 DNA: TGTGCCAGCTCACCTCAAGGGGTCCCTGAAGCTTTCTTT
CDR3 protein: CASSPQGVPEAFF
D gene: NA
V gene: TRBV18
clone size: NA
J gene: TRBJ1-1

CDR3 DNA: TGTGCCAGCAGCGTAATGGGGAATCCGGCCCTCCACTTT
CDR3 protein: CASSVMGNPALHF
D gene: NA
V gene: TRBV9
clone size: NA
J gene: TRBJ1-6

CDR3 DNA: TGCGCCAGCAGCTTCGCGGGTCTAGCGGGGGTATACAATGAGCAGTTCTTC
CDR3 protein: CASSFAGLAGVYNEQFF
D gene: TRBD2
V gene: TRBV5-1
clone size: NA
J gene: TRBJ2-1

CDR3 DNA: TGTGCCAGCAGTGGGCAGGGAACCGGGGAGCTGTTTTTT
CDR3 protein: CASSGQGTGELFF
D gene: NA
V gene: TRBV2
clone size: NA
J gene: TRBJ2-2

CDR3 DNA: TGTGCCAGCAGCTCGGGACAGGGGAAGACGTACGAGCAGTACTTC
CDR3 protein: CASSSGQGKTYEQYF
D gene: TRBD1
V gene: TRBV5-4
clone size: NA
J gene: TRBJ2-7

CDR3 DNA: TGCGCCAGCAGTGACTCCGCGACAGATACGCAGTATTTT
CDR3 protein: CASSDSATDTQYF
D gene: NA
V gene: TRBV10-1
clone size: NA
J gene: TRBJ2-3

CDR3 DNA: TGTGCCAGCAGCCAAGATTTGGACAGGATGCAGACTGAAGCTTTCTTT
CDR3 protein: CASSQDLDRMQTEAFF
D gene: TRBD1
V gene: TRBV14
clone size: NA
J gene: TRBJ1-1

CDR3 DNA: TGTGCCAGCAGCCTTCGGCCCTGGGACAGAAGGGGGTTCAATCAGCCCCAGCATTTT
CDR3 protein: CASSLRPWDRRGFNQPQHF
D gene: TRBD1
V gene: TRBV7-2
clone size: NA
J gene: TRBJ1-5

CDR3 DNA: TGTGCCAGCAGTCCAGGGGGCGCGGATGGCTACACCTTC
CDR3 protein: CASSPGGADGYTF
D gene: TRBD1
V gene: TRBV6-5
clone size: NA
J gene: TRBJ1-2

CDR3 DNA: TGTGCCAGCAGCCAATTGGGTAGCGGAACCAACACCGGGGAGCTGTTTTTT
CDR3 protein: CASSQLGSGTNTGELFF
D gene: NA
V gene: TRBV4-2
clone size: few
J gene: TRBJ2-2

CDR3 DNA: TGCGCCAGCAGCTTTGACAATGAGCAGTTCTTC
CDR3 protein: CASSFDNEQFF
D gene: NA
V gene: TRBV5-1
clone size: NA
J gene: TRBJ2-1

CDR3 DNA: TGCGCCAGCAGCCAAGTCGGACCGGGGGGTGGGCGAAACACCATATATTTT
CDR3 protein: CASSQVGPGGGRNTIYF
D gene: NA
V gene: TRBV4-3
clone size: NA
J gene: TRBJ1-3

CDR3 DNA: TGTGCCAGCAGCCTGATGAACACTGAAGCTTTCTTT
CDR3 protein: CASSLMNTEAFF
D gene: NA
V gene: TRBV12-3/TRBV12-4
clone size: NA
J gene: TRBJ1-1

CDR3 DNA: TGTGCCTGGAGTTTGGGGACCGTCTATGGCTACACCTTC
CDR3 protein: CAWSLGTVYGYTF
D gene: NA
V gene: TRBV30
clone size: few
J gene: TRBJ1-2

CDR3 DNA: TGTGCCAGCAGCGGGGGACAGGTCCTCCAACAGACCCAGTACTTC
CDR3 protein: CASSGGQVLQQTQYF
D gene: TRBD1
V gene: TRBV7-8
clone size: NA
J gene: TRBJ2-5

CDR3 DNA: TGTGCCGAATCCGGGACAGGCTTCTACGAGCAGTACTTC
CDR3 protein: CAESGTGFYEQYF
D gene: TRBD1
V gene: TRBV6-4
clone size: NA
J gene: TRBJ2-7

CDR3 DNA: TGTGCCAGTAGTATAGAGGGACTACTCAGTCAGCCCCAGCATTTT
CDR3 protein: CASSIEGLLSQPQHF
D gene: NA
V gene: TRBV19
clone size: NA
J gene: TRBJ1-5

CDR3 DNA: TGTGCCAGCAGTTTATACGGACAGCTACAAGAGACCCAGTACTTC
CDR3 protein: CASSLYGQLQETQYF
D gene: NA
V gene: TRBV27
clone size: NA
J gene: TRBJ2-5

CDR3 DNA: TGTGCCAGCAGCTTGTCTGTTGGGGGTGGCCCGTACTTC
CDR3 protein: CASSLSVGGGPYF
D gene: NA
V gene: TRBV5-8
clone size: NA
J gene: TRBJ2-7

CDR3 DNA: TGTGCCAGCAGTTACGAAGGGACAGGCCATTCACCCCTCCACTTT
CDR3 protein: CASSYEGTGHSPLHF
D gene: TRBD1
V gene: TRBV6-6
clone size: NA
J gene: TRBJ1-6

CDR3 DNA: TGTGCCAGCAGCCTAAACCTAGGGGCCTACGAGCAGTACTTC
CDR3 protein: CASSLNLGAYEQYF
D gene: NA
V gene: TRBV11-2
clone size: once
J gene: TRBJ2-7

CDR3 DNA: TGTGCCACCAGTGATGAAACTCTCTATGGCTACACCTTC
CDR3 protein: CATSDETLYGYTF
D gene: NA
V gene: TRBV24-1
clone size: NA
J gene: TRBJ1-2

CDR3 DNA: TGCGCCAGCAGCCGGACAGGGGATGGACAGCCCCAGCATTTT
CDR3 protein: CASSRTGDGQPQHF
D gene: TRBD1
V gene: TRBV5-1
clone size: NA
J gene: TRBJ1-5

CDR3 DNA: TGTGCCAGTAGTACCCGGACAGGGGGCGTCTTGGAGACCCAGTACTTC
CDR3 protein: CASSTRTGGVLETQYF
D gene: TRBD1
V gene: TRBV19
clone size: NA
J gene: TRBJ2-5

CDR3 DNA: TGTGCCAGCAGAGAGGACAGGCACTATGGCTACACCTTC
CDR3 protein: CASREDRHYGYTF
D gene: TRBD1
V gene: TRBV2
clone size: once
J gene: TRBJ1-2

CDR3 DNA: TGTGCCAGCAGCGCAGGGGGTTTCAGGGCGTCCCCGGTGCCCCAGCATTTT
CDR3 protein: CASSAGGFRASPVPQHF
D gene: TRBD1
V gene: TRBV11-2
clone size: NA
J gene: TRBJ1-5

CDR3 DNA: TGTGCCAGTGGGCAAGGGGGCGACATTCAGTACTTC
CDR3 protein: CASGQGGDIQYF
D gene: TRBD1
V gene: TRBV27
clone size: NA
J gene: TRBJ2-4

CDR3 DNA: TGTGCCAGCGGCCAGACAGTCCAAGAGACCCAGTACTTC
CDR3 protein: CASGQTVQETQYF
D gene: NA
V gene: TRBV6-2/TRBV6-3
clone size: NA
J gene: TRBJ2-5

CDR3 DNA: TGTGCGTCAGCACCTTCTAACTATGGCTACACCTTC
CDR3 protein: CASAPSNYGYTF
D gene: NA
V gene: TRBV28
clone size: NA
J gene: TRBJ1-2

CDR3 DNA: TGTGCCAGCAGTCTAGGGCCCATAGGCGAGCAGTACTTC
CDR3 protein: CASSLGPIGEQYF
D gene: NA
V gene: TRBV6-5
clone size: NA
J gene: TRBJ2-7

CDR3 DNA: TGTGCCAGCAGCACAGCGGCTAACACCGGGGAGCTGTTTTTT
CDR3 protein: CASSTAANTGELFF
D gene: NA
V gene: TRBV3-1/TRBV3-2
clone size: NA
J gene: TRBJ2-2

CDR3 DNA: TGTGCCAGCAGCTCGGGAGGGGTTATCTCTGGAAACACCATATATTTT
CDR3 protein: CASSSGGVISGNTIYF
D gene: NA
V gene: TRBV7-9
clone size: NA
J gene: TRBJ1-3

CDR3 DNA: TGTGCCAGCAGTTACTCCATTGGGGAGACCCAGTACTTC
CDR3 protein: CASSYSIGETQYF
D gene: NA
V gene: TRBV6-5
clone size: NA
J gene: TRBJ2-5

CDR3 DNA: TGTGCCAGCAGCGTAACGGCAGGGCCTGGAAACACCATATATTTT
CDR3 protein: CASSVTAGPGNTIYF
D gene: NA
V gene: TRBV5-5
clone size: NA
J gene: TRBJ1-3